This record concerns one T cell receptor beta chain sequence. What it binds is not known. The sample comes from a study of blood T cells in healthy people across ages. Germline CDR1 LNHNV, CDR2 YYDKDF (reference sequence). The CDR3 is 16 residues long. Trimming left V 2 bases short and J 5 bases short, with 18 bases between. The second PCR ran roughly 6 to 12 cycles with a sample-barcoded 5' primer and J-beta primers. Each CDR3 protein gets one entry after TCRdb re-called the 5' RACE reads with MiXCR. The table includes 1.5 million to 2 million distinct CDR3 sequences, around half detected once. Total RNA extraction produced at least 5 micrograms (per sample) for the study. Study results and limitations: TCR beta diversity tracked closely with naive T cell percentage. Possibly, changes in expanded clonotypes were confounded because donor CMV status was unknown. Unsorted PBMCs ruled out conclusive naive versus antigen-experienced comparison.

The clonotype comes from a middle-aged woman in good health. The chain is built from TRBV15 and TRBJ2-5; tentative D call: TRBD2 (6 bases). Sequences were obtained from blood. This chain's CDR3 is CATSRTWTNGAETQYF. The DNA of the CDR3 is TGTGCCACCAGCAGAACTTGGACTAACGGGGCGGAGACCCAGTACTTC.